These 11 T cell receptor beta chains were sequenced from one sample in a study of blood T cell repertoires in COVID-19. Sequencing used immunoSEQ multiplex PCR; TCRdb keeps in-frame clones, though not all of them. The data contain hundreds of thousands of clones, 70% to 90% of them seen just once; the ten biggest clones take up approximately 2%. The sample comprised PBMCs or T cells enriched from blood (not recorded which). Every receptor here comes from a woman aged 55-69 years in a cohort exposed to, infected with or recovered from COVID-19 (not recorded which).

The rearrangement links TRBV2 to TRBJ2-2; TRBD1 matches 10 bases. With V trimmed by 9 bases and J by 4 bases, 8 bases remained unmatched. The germline V gene has CDR1 SNHLY and CDR2 FYNNEI. This CDR3 has 15 residues. The CDR3 is CASQTGGWSTGELFF. The CDR3 coding sequence is TGTGCCAGTCAGACAGGGGGCTGGAGCACCGGGGAGCTGTTTTTT.

The chain carries TRBV6-5 and TRBJ1-1; 7 nucleotides align to TRBD1. Per the germline V gene, CDR1 is MNHEY and CDR2 is SVGAGI. V lost 4 bases, J lost 0 bases, and 2 bases stayed unmatched. The CDR3 is 14 amino acids. The CDR3: CASSWDSLNTEAFF. The CDR3 DNA reads as TGTGCCAGCAGTTGGGACAGCTTGAACACTGAAGCTTTCTTT.

The rearrangement uses TRBV30 and TRBJ2-1; 12 bases map to TRBD2. This CDR3 contains 14 residues. V lost 1 base, J lost 9 bases, and 4 bases stayed unmatched. Germline values: CDR1 GTSNPN, CDR2 SVGIG (reference sequence). The CDR3 here is CAWSGLAGVSEQFF. DNA of the CDR3: TGTGCCTGGAGTGGACTAGCGGGAGTATCTGAGCAGTTCTTC.

The V and J genes are TRBV19 and TRBJ2-2, with 13 bases that match TRBD2. The V segment lost 7 bases and the J segment 4 bases; nucleotides outside the gene matches: 9. Germline-derived CDR1 and CDR2 are LNHDA and SQIVND (reference sequence). This CDR3 has 17 amino acids. The CDR3 sequence: CASIQRGTSGTTGELFF. CDR3 DNA: TGTGCCAGTATCCAACGCGGGACTAGCGGGACCACCGGGGAGCTGTTTTTT.

The CDR3 here is CPWEDIEDYGQFF. The CDR3 DNA reads as TGCCCCTGGGAGGACATCGAGGATTATGGGCAGTTCTTC. This sequence joins TRBV23-1 and TRBJ2-1; the D gene is possibly TRBD2 (6 bases). TRBV23-1 is an open reading frame, and its role is uncertain. CDR3 length: 13 amino acids.

The chain is built from TRBV24-1 and TRBJ2-4; 10 bases agree with TRBD1. The CDR3 is 17 residues long. The germline V gene has CDR1 KGHDR and CDR2 SFDVKD. V shed 4 bases, J shed 1 base, and the junction held 6 bases outside the gene matches. CDR3 nucleotides: TGTGCCACCAGTGACCGTGGGACAGGGGATGCCAAAAACATTCAGTACTTC. Amino acids: CATSDRGTGDAKNIQYF.

V gene TRBV7-6 combines with J gene TRBJ2-7, with 10 bases aligning to TRBD1. The CDR3 has 16 residues. V lost 5 bases to trimming and J lost 5 bases; unmatched junction nucleotides: 12. The V gene's germline CDR1 is SGHVS and CDR2 FNYEAQ. The CDR3: CASSETGTGASHEQYF. The CDR3 DNA reads TGTGCCAGCAGCGAGACCGGGACAGGGGCTTCCCACGAGCAGTACTTC.

The J gene is TRBJ2-5, the V gene TRBV6-1; 12 bases are shared with TRBD2. CDR3 length: 16 residues. CDR1 is MNHNS, CDR2 SASEGT, per germline. The ends lost 4 bases at V and 0 bases at J; junction bases unmatched: 3. The CDR3 DNA follows: TGTGCCAGCAGTGGCAGGACTAGCGGGGACCAAGAGACCCAGTACTTC. It yields the protein CASSGRTSGDQETQYF.

This chain uses TRBV10-1 with TRBJ2-7; D perhaps matches TRBD2 (5 bases). Germline CDR1 WNHNN, CDR2 SYGVQD (reference sequence). This CDR3 contains 10 residues. The ends were cut back, 7 bases at V and 6 bases at J, with 7 bases in the middle. DNA for the CDR3: TGCGCCAGCACGCGGGCCGAGCAGTACTTC. Translation: CASTRAEQYF.

V is TRBV10-3 and J is TRBJ1-2; weak D call: TRBD1 (5 bases). The CDR3 extends over 14 amino acids. V lost 7 bases to trimming and J lost 4 bases, with 16 bases between them. The germline V gene encodes CDR1 ENHRY and CDR2 SYGVKD. The CDR3 bases are TGTGCCATCAACCCGACAGAATCTTCCTATGGCTACACCTTC. Translated, it gives CAINPTESSYGYTF.

J is TRBJ1-1 and V is TRBV5-1; 9 bases match TRBD1. V was pared by 2 bases and J by 4 bases, with 3 bases of the junction left unmatched. This CDR3 has 14 amino acids. In germline, CDR1 is SGHRS, CDR2 YFSETQ. This chain's CDR3 is CASSFGTGSTEAFF. For the CDR3, the DNA is TGCGCCAGCAGCTTTGGGACAGGGAGCACTGAAGCTTTCTTT. Complete variable domain (other parts from reference TRBV5-1 and TRBJ1-1): KAGVTQTPRYLIKTRGQQVTLSCSPISGHRSVSWYQQTPGQGLQFLFEYFSETQRNKGNFPGRFSGRQFSNSRSEMNVSTLELGDSALYLCASSFGTGSTEAFFGQGTRLTVV.